Presented here are 7 T cell receptor beta chains from one specimen sequenced in a study of CD8+ T cells in alopecia areata. Specified treatment: oral pan-JAK inhibitor, 5-10 mg twice daily. Sequencing used cDNA as its template, made by extracting RNA and reverse transcribing it. Assay: immunoSEQ multiplex PCR; the TCRdb copy retains only in-frame clones and omits some. Of about 270,000 clones in the sample, approximately 60% are singletons; the top ten hold roughly 0.88%. This sample comprised CD4+ T cells sorted from blood, obtained around week 54, from a patient treated with tofacitinib. The receptors derive from a human donor with alopecia areata.

This clone occurred a few times. V gene TRBV29-1 combines with J gene TRBJ1-1; D is ambiguous. This CDR3 region has 12 residues. The V and J ends lost 5 bases and 0 bases respectively, with 7 bases between them. Per germline, CDR1 SQVTM and CDR2 ANQGSEA. This chain's CDR3 is CSVLYLNTEAFF. The CDR3 region has the DNA TGCAGCGTTCTTTATCTGAACACTGAAGCTTTCTTT.

This clone was detected a few times. This same CDR3 is encoded by further DNA sequences in the sample. This chain connects TRBV15 to TRBJ2-5; no definite D call. The CDR3 has 12 amino acids. Looked up from germline, CDR1 is LNHNV and CDR2 is YYDKDF (reference sequence). V was shortened by 1 base and J by 5 bases, with 5 bases between the two germline ends. The chain's CDR3 is CATSRGLETQYF. In DNA, the CDR3 is TGTGCCACCAGCAGAGGTTTGGAGACCCAGTACTTC.

The chain joins TRBV25-1 to TRBJ2-1; 10 bases agree with TRBD2. The CDR3 runs to 15 residues. J lost 4 bases, V lost 6 bases, and 6 bases had no gene match. The germline gives CDR1 MGHDK, CDR2 SYGVNS. CDR3 nucleotide sequence: TGTGCCAGCAGACCCGGACTAGCGGTTTACAATGAGCAGTTCTTC. This sequence encodes CASRPGLAVYNEQFF.

This clone has a handful of counts. Other nucleotide sequences in the sample specify the same CDR3. The CDR3: CSVEGTSGANEQFF. In nucleotides, the CDR3 is TGCAGCGTTGAGGGGACTAGCGGTGCTAATGAGCAGTTCTTC. This chain links TRBV29-1 with TRBJ2-1, with 11 bases lining up with TRBD2. Germline V gives CDR1 SQVTM, CDR2 ANQGSEA. The CDR3 spans 14 residues. With 3 bases clipped from V and 7 bases from J, the junction kept 5 bases outside the gene matches.

This clone is a singleton in its sample. The J gene is TRBJ2-7, the V gene TRBV15; 8 bases agree with TRBD1. With 0 bases clipped from V and 2 bases from J, the junction kept 3 bases outside the gene matches. This CDR3 comprises 15 residues. Germline CDR1 LNHNV, CDR2 YYDKDF (reference sequence). In nucleotides, the CDR3 is TGTGCCACCAGCAGAGATCAGGGGGCCACCTACGAGCAGTACTTC. This sequence encodes CATSRDQGATYEQYF.

The V and J genes are TRBV5-1 and TRBJ1-4; possible D gene TRBD1, 5 bases. This CDR3 contains 14 residues. Per germline, CDR1 SGHRS and CDR2 YFSETQ. Trimming shortened V by 9 bases and J by 0 bases, and 12 bases separated the two germline ends. The CDR3 is CATSEGATNEKLFF. CDR3 coding DNA: TGCGCCACCTCGGAAGGGGCAACTAATGAAAAACTGTTTTTT. The complete variable domain, with remaining parts taken from reference TRBV5-1 and TRBJ1-4, reads KAGVTQTPRYLIKTRGQQVTLSCSPISGHRSVSWYQQTPGQGLQFLFEYFSETQRNKGNFPGRFSGRQFSNSRSEMNVSTLELGDSALYLCATSEGATNEKLFFGSGTQLSVL.

The chain joins TRBV30 to TRBJ1-6; the D is unclear. CDR1 GTSNPN and CDR2 SVGIG come from the germline V gene (reference sequence). The CDR3 extends over 15 amino acids. The V and J ends lost 3 bases and 4 bases respectively, with 13 bases between them. The CDR3 spells CAWRDGRQYNSPLHF. The CDR3 DNA reads TGTGCCTGGAGGGACGGACGGCAATATAATTCACCCCTCCACTTT.